One sample yielded the 26 T cell receptor beta chains listed below, sequenced in a study of T cell responses to AZD1222 COVID-19 vaccine. Clones were read by immunoSEQ multiplex PCR, and TCRdb kept only the in-frame ones, dropping some. The table records about 190,000 clones, roughly 93% of them present only once. Source: peripheral blood, taken on day 0 of AZD1222 vaccination. All receptors come from an adult in good health.

The rearrangement joins TRBV20-1 to TRBJ2-5, with D hard to call. The V end was cut by 5 bases, the J end by 3 bases, with 1 base between. This CDR3 is 9 amino acids long. From germline, CDR1 is DFQATT and CDR2 SNEGSKA (reference sequence). The CDR3 spells CSAEETQYF. In DNA, the CDR3 is TGCAGTGCTGAAGAGACCCAGTACTTC.

The gene calls are TRBV5-4 and TRBJ1-1; D unresolved. Germline CDR1 and CDR2: SGHNT and YYREEE (reference sequence). Trimming shortened V by 4 bases and J by 4 bases, and 11 bases separated the two germline ends. The CDR3 loop spans 13 amino acids. CDR3 sequence (DNA): TGTGCCAGCAGCACAGACACACGCACTGAAGCTTTCTTT. Translating gives CASSTDTRTEAFF.

This clone has just one count. The rearrangement uses TRBV19 and TRBJ1-1; D gene unclear. The V gene's germline CDR1 is LNHDA and CDR2 SQIVND (reference sequence). V was shortened by 10 bases and J by 3 bases, with 15 bases between the two germline ends. This CDR3 has 13 amino acids. CDR3 DNA sequence: TGTGCCACCCTGAGTAACTTGGACACTGAAGCTTTCTTT. It yields the protein CATLSNLDTEAFF.

This rearrangement joins TRBV6-2 or TRBV6-3 to TRBJ1-6; D may be TRBD1 (5 bases). V was cut by 2 bases and J by 7 bases, with 12 bases left in between. Germline V lookup: CDR1 MNHEY, CDR2 SVGEGT. This CDR3 is built from 15 residues. CDR3 nucleotides: TGTGCCAGCAGTTACCAGACAGCAGTCAATTCACCCCTCCACTTT. Its translation: CASSYQTAVNSPLHF.

The chain recombines TRBV5-1 with TRBJ1-6; D not certain. The CDR3 covers 18 residues. The V gene lost 4 bases and the J gene lost 0 bases, with 17 bases spanning the gap. The germline gives CDR1 SGHRS, CDR2 YFSETQ. DNA of the CDR3: TGCGCCAGCAGCCTGTCAGACCCGACCAGCTCCTATAATTCACCCCTCCACTTT. This codes for CASSLSDPTSSYNSPLHF.

This chain connects TRBV7-9 to TRBJ2-7, with 8 nucleotides matching TRBD1. The CDR3 covers 15 residues. J gave up 2 bases and V 3 bases, and 6 bases lay outside the gene matches. Germline CDR1 SEHNR, CDR2 FQNEAQ (reference sequence). The CDR3 protein is CASSLSDRVPYEQYF. The CDR3 DNA follows: TGTGCCAGCAGCTTGTCGGACAGGGTACCCTACGAGCAGTACTTC.

The J gene is TRBJ1-1, the V gene TRBV19; no clear D gene. The CDR3 runs to 13 residues. With 6 bases removed from V and 5 bases from J, the gap between germline ends came to 13 bases. Germline values: CDR1 LNHDA, CDR2 SQIVND (reference sequence). The chain's CDR3 is CASRAFAETEAFF. The CDR3 DNA reads as TGTGCCAGTAGAGCATTCGCTGAAACTGAAGCTTTCTTT.

Written as DNA, the CDR3 is TGTGCCAGCCGCCCGGTCGTTGCAACTAATGAAAAACTGTTTTTT. This sequence encodes CASRPVVATNEKLFF. The rearrangement joins TRBV7-9 to TRBJ1-4; D gene ambiguous. Trimming took off 8 bases at V and 0 bases at J, with 13 bases between the two ends. CDR1 and CDR2 from the germline V gene are SEHNR and FQNEAQ (reference sequence). The CDR3 spans 15 residues.

This chain links TRBV18 with TRBJ2-7, with D possibly TRBD1 on 6 matching bases. Trimming pared 3 bases from V and 2 bases from J, leaving 8 bases between. Germline V gene data show CDR1 as KGHSH and CDR2 as LQKENI. This CDR3 has 13 amino acids. The CDR3 nucleotides are TGTGCCAGCTCACCGGACAGTGCCTACGAGCAGTACTTC. Translation gives CASSPDSAYEQYF.

This chain uses TRBV28 with TRBJ2-7; 9 bases align to TRBD2. The CDR3 has 16 residues. Trimming took 6 bases from V and 0 from J; bases not matched to a gene: 9. Germline V gene lookup returns CDR1 MDHEN and CDR2 SYDVKM. The CDR3 region has the DNA TGTGCCAGCAGCTTCGGACTAGCGCTTTCCTCCTACGAGCAGTACTTC. Encoded protein: CASSFGLALSSYEQYF. Together with reference TRBV28 and TRBJ2-7, the CDR3 gives the full variable domain: DVKVTQSSRYLVKRTGEKVFLECVQDMDHENMFWYRQDPGLGLRLIYFSYDVKMKEKGDIPEGYSVSREKKERFSLILESASTNQTSMYLCASSFGLALSSYEQYFGPGTRLTVT.

V gene TRBV30 combines with J gene TRBJ1-1; tentatively, D is TRBD1 (5 bases). V was pared by 7 bases and J by 0 bases, with 15 bases between. Germline assignment: CDR1 GTSNPN and CDR2 SVGIG (reference sequence). The CDR3 is 14 residues long. The CDR3 DNA reads TGTGCCTACAACTCGGGGCGGATGAACACTGAAGCTTTCTTT. Residues: CAYNSGRMNTEAFF.

Written as DNA, the CDR3 is TGTGCCAGCAGCGACCTGGAGACAGATACGCAGTATTTT. It yields the protein CASSDLETDTQYF. The rearrangement joins TRBV7-2 to TRBJ2-3; D is ambiguous. The CDR3 loop spans 13 amino acids. Trimming left V 5 bases short and J 3 bases short, with 9 bases between. Germline V gives CDR1 SGHTA, CDR2 FQGNSA.

This clone appeared a single time. This chain connects TRBV27 to TRBJ1-1; D remains unclear. Per germline, CDR1 MNHEY and CDR2 SMNVEV (reference sequence). V was trimmed by 3 bases and J by 6 bases, leaving 11 bases between them. The CDR3 length is 13 residues. CDR3 nucleotide sequence: TGTGCCAGCAGTTTTTTGCGTGGGGCTGAAGCTTTCTTT. It yields the protein CASSFLRGAEAFF.

This sequence joins TRBV10-3 and TRBJ2-7; 8 nucleotides match TRBD1. Germline CDR1 and CDR2: ENHRY and SYGVKD. The length of the CDR3 is 15 residues. Trimming at V came to 4 bases and at J to 2 bases, leaving 7 bases not matched to a gene. The CDR3 bases are TGTGCCATCAGTGGGGTGGACAGGGAAACCTACGAGCAGTACTTC. Protein sequence: CAISGVDRETYEQYF.

V usage is TRBV7-8 and J usage is TRBJ2-5; TRBD2 matches at 9 bases. The CDR3 runs to 16 residues. Per the germline V gene, CDR1 is SGHVS and CDR2 is FQNEAQ. Trimming took 5 bases from V and 3 from J; bases not matched to a gene: 10. In DNA form, the CDR3 reads TGTGCCAGCAGCCCCTTCACGGCTAGCGGGAAAGAGACCCAGTACTTC. As protein: CASSPFTASGKETQYF.

The chain carries TRBV30 and TRBJ2-7; D might be TRBD1 or TRBD2, each matching 5 bases. Germline CDR1 is GTSNPN and CDR2 is SVGIG (reference sequence). The CDR3 totals 14 residues. Trimming pared 0 bases from V and 4 bases from J, leaving 13 bases between. CDR3 amino acids: CAWSVGQGGYEQYF. The CDR3 nucleotides read TGTGCCTGGAGTGTGGGGCAGGGCGGGTACGAGCAGTACTTC.

The CDR3: CASSLRERYEQYF. CDR3 nucleotide sequence: TGTGCCAGCAGTTTGCGGGAGAGGTACGAGCAGTACTTC. The chain couples TRBV27 to TRBJ2-7, with TRBD2 matching 7 bases. J was trimmed by 4 bases and V by 3 bases; bases with no gene match: 3. The CDR3 is 13 amino acids. Germline V gene data show CDR1 as MNHEY and CDR2 as SMNVEV (reference sequence).

The chain is built from TRBV5-6 and TRBJ2-4; D not resolved. The CDR3 contains 16 residues. V was pared by 4 bases and J by 4 bases, with 18 bases between. CDR1 SGHDT and CDR2 YYEEEE come from the germline V gene. The CDR3: CASSPAKGFTKNIQYF. DNA of the CDR3: TGTGCCAGCAGCCCAGCAAAGGGATTTACTAAAAACATTCAGTACTTC.

The chain's CDR3 is CASSQDGTASDEQFF. CDR3 bases: TGTGCCAGCAGCCAAGACGGGACTGCCTCCGATGAGCAGTTCTTC. The V call is TRBV4-2, the J call TRBJ2-1; weak D call: TRBD2 (6 bases). The CDR3 has 15 amino acids. Germline values: CDR1 LGHNA, CDR2 YNFKEQ. The ends were cut back, 0 bases at V and 8 bases at J, with 14 bases in the middle.

The chain recombines TRBV4-3 with TRBJ2-3; D is undetermined. Germline CDR1 and CDR2: LGHNA and YSLEER. Between the trimmed V and J ends, which lost 0 bases and 0 bases, there was a span of 13 bases. The CDR3 totals 17 residues. The CDR3 coding sequence is TGCGCCAGCAGCCAAGATCGAGGCGCGACTAGCACAGATACGCAGTATTTT. This codes for CASSQDRGATSTDTQYF.

J is TRBJ2-1 and V is TRBV6-1; D unclear. V lost 2 bases and J 8 bases, leaving 4 bases between the germline ends. CDR1 is MNHNS and CDR2 is SASEGT in the germline V gene. This CDR3 contains 11 residues. The CDR3 here is CASSELDEQFF. The CDR3 bases are TGTGCCAGCAGTGAACTAGATGAGCAGTTCTTC.

This clone was observed once. The genes are TRBV7-9 and TRBJ2-7, with 7 bases that match TRBD2. Germline values: CDR1 SEHNR, CDR2 FQNEAQ (reference sequence). The CDR3 covers 15 residues. V was clipped by 2 bases and J by 0 bases; unmatched bases: 4. For the CDR3, the DNA is TGTGCCAGCAGCTTAAGGGCGGGGGACTCCTACGAGCAGTACTTC. This encodes CASSLRAGDSYEQYF. Full variable domain (missing parts from reference TRBV7-9 and TRBJ2-7): DTGVSQNPRHKITKRGQNVTFRCDPISEHNRLYWYRQTLGQGPEFLTYFQNEAQLEKSRLLSDRFSAERPKGSFSTLEIQRTEQGDSAMYLCASSLRAGDSYEQYFGPGTRLTVT.

The CDR3 sequence is CASSKVDRGRDEQYF. The DNA of the CDR3 is TGTGCCAGCAGCAAAGTCGACAGGGGAAGGGACGAGCAGTACTTC. V and J are TRBV21-1 and TRBJ2-7; the D call in the table, TRBD1, was not verified against the DNA. TRBV21-1 is flagged as a pseudogene. The CDR3 consists of 15 residues.

The chain joins TRBV6-2 or TRBV6-3 to TRBJ2-3; D possibly matches TRBD1 or TRBD2 (5 bases each). Germline V gives CDR1 MNHEY, CDR2 SVGEGT. This CDR3 is built from 16 residues. V was trimmed by 5 bases and J by 5 bases, leaving 20 bases between them. The CDR3 coding sequence is TGTGCCAGCAGTCTCCGAGGGGACGGACCGATAGATACGCAGTATTTT. It encodes CASSLRGDGPIDTQYF.

This clone has just one count. The J gene is TRBJ2-7, the V gene TRBV9, with D hard to call. In germline, CDR1 is SGDLS, CDR2 YYNGEE. V gave up 2 bases and J gave up 0 bases, with 9 bases separating them. The CDR3 extends over 14 amino acids. The CDR3 nucleotides are TGTGCCAGCAGCGTGGATGCTGGCTCCTACGAGCAGTACTTC. This codes for CASSVDAGSYEQYF.

In regard to this clone: Other DNA sequences in the same sample also yield this CDR3. The chain is built from TRBV12-3 or TRBV12-4 and TRBJ1-2, with D unclear. The CDR3 sequence is 11 residues long. V lost 3 bases, J lost 8 bases, and 7 bases lay in between. The CDR3 region has the DNA TGTGCCAGCAGTTTGAGCGGGGGCTACACCTTC. Translating it yields CASSLSGGYTF.